This TCR beta chain was sequenced during a study of spatial heterogeneity in lung cancer. Study information: When available, follow-up PBMC samples taken a median of roughly 26 months after resection were sequenced. An average of more than ten raw reads was observed per unique TCR and UMI combination. Study-wide results and caveats: Resection saw ubiquitous expanded tumor TCRs appear in blood more than follow-up did.

The time point is: blood at routine non-recurrence follow-up after resection. The CDR3 runs 14 residues. Germline loops: CDR1 SGHRS, CDR2 YFSETQ. V was cut by 4 bases and J by 1 base, with 11 bases left in between. This clonotype was picked up many times. Its antigen remains unknown. Every cDNA TCR molecule received its own unique molecular identifier. TCRdb passed the 5' RACE reads through MiXCR, listing each CDR3 protein once. The table has about 70,000 distinct CDR3 sequences, about 9.5% seen once. The gene calls are TRBV5-1 and TRBJ1-1, with D unresolved. Sequences were derived from PBMCs, sampled at follow-up. The TCR sequence derives from a female donor with early-stage non-small cell lung cancer. CDR3 loop: CASSPGPTNTEAFF. The CDR3 DNA reads as TGCGCCAGCAGCCCCGGGCCCACGAACACTGAAGCTTTCTTT.